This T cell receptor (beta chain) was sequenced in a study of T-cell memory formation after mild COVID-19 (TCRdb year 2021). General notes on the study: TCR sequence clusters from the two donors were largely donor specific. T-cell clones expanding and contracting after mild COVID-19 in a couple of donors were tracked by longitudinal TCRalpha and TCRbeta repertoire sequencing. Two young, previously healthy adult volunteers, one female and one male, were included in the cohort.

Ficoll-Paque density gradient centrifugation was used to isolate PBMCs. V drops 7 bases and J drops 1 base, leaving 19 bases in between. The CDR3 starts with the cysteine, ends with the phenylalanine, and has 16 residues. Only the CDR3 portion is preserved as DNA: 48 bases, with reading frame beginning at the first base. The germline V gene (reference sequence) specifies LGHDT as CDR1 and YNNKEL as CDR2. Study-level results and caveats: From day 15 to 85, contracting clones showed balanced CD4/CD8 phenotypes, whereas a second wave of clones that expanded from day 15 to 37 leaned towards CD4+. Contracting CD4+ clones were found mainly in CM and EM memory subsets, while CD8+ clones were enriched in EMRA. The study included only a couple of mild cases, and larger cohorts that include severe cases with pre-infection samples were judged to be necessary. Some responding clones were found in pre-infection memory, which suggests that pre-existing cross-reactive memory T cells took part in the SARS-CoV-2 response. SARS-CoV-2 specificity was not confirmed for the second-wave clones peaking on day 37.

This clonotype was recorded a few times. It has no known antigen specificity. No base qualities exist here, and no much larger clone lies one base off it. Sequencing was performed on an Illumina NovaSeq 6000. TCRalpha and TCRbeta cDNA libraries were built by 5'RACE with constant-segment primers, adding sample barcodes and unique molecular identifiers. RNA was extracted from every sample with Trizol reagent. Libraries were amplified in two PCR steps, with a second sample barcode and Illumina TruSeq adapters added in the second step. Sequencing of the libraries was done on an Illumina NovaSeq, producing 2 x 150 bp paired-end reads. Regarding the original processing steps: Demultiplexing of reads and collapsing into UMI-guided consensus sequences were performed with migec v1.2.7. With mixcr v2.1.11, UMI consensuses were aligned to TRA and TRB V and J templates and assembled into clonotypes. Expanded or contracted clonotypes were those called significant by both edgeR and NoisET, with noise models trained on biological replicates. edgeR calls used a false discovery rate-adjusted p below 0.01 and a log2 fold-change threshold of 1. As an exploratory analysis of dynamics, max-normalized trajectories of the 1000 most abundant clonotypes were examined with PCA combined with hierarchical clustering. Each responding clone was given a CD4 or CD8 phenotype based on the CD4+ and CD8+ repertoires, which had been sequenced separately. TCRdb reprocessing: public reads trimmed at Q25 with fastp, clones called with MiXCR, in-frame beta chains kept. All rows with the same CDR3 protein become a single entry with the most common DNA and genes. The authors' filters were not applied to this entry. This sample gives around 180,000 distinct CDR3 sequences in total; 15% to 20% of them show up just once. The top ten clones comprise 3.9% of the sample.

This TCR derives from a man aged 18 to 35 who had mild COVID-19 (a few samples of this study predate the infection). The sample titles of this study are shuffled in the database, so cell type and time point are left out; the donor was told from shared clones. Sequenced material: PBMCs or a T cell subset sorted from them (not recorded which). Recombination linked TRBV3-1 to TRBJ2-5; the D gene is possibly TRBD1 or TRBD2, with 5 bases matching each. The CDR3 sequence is CASKPRGTASQETQYF. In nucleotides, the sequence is TGTGCCAGCAAACCCCGAGGGACGGCCAGCCAAGAGACCCAGTACTTC.